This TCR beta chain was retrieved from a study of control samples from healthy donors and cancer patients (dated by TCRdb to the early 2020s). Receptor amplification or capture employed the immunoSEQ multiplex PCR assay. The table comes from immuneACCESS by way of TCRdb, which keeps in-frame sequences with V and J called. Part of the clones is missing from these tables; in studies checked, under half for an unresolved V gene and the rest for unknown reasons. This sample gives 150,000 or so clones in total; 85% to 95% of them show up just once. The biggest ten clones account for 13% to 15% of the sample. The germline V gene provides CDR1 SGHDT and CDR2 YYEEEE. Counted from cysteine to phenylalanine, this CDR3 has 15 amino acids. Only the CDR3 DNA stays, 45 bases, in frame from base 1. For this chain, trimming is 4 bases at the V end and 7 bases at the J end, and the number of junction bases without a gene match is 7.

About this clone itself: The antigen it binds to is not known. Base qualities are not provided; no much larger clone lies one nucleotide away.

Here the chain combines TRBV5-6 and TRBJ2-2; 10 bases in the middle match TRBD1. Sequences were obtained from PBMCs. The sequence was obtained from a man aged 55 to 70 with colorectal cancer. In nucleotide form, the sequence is TGTGCCAGCAGCGAAGACAGGGGGCGAAGCGGGGAGCTGTTTTTT. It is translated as CASSEDRGRSGELFF.